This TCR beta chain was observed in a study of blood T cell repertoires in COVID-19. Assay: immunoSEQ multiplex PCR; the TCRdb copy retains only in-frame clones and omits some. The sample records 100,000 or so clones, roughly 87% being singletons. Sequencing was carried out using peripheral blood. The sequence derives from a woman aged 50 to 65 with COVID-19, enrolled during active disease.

The CDR3, as DNA: TGTGCCTGGAGTATAAGCGGACAGGGGGGTCAGCCCCAGCATTTT. Encoded protein: CAWSISGQGGQPQHF. The J gene is TRBJ1-5, the V gene TRBV30; 10 positions agree with TRBD1. Germline trimming cut 2 bases from V and 6 bases from J; bases unmatched to any gene: 7. The length of the CDR3 is 15 residues. Germline V gives CDR1 GTSNPN, CDR2 SVGIG (reference sequence).